A single sample gave rise to the 27 T cell receptor beta chains below, sequenced in a study of Graves' ophthalmopathy and Graves' hyperthyroidism. Investigators amplified TCR beta CDR3 regions from RNA transcripts. First-round RT-PCR with HTBI primers preceded a second-round multiplex PCR. TCRdb fed the multiplex PCR reads into MiXCR, producing one record per CDR3 protein. This table holds approximately 700,000 distinct CDR3 sequences, roughly 40% found once. Sequenced sample: peripheral blood. These receptors were obtained from an adult man with Graves' ophthalmopathy.

This clonotype was seen repeatedly, ten times or more. In nucleotides, the CDR3 is TGTGCCAGCTCCCGTGGGGGGAACTATGGCTACACCTTC. Translated: CASSRGGNYGYTF. The chain uses TRBV7-9 and TRBJ1-2; D possibly corresponds to TRBD1 (5 bases). The germline CDR1 and CDR2 sequences are SEHNR and FQNEAQ (reference sequence). This CDR3 spans 13 amino acids. V dropped 8 bases and J dropped 2 bases, with 12 bases sitting between them.

Regarding this clonotype: This may arise from a read error, as a much more abundant clone is one base away. The rearrangement joins TRBV7-9 to TRBJ1-2, with TRBD1 as a possible D gene (5 bases). Looked up from germline, CDR1 is SEHNR and CDR2 is FQNEAQ (reference sequence). This CDR3 comprises 17 residues. Trimming pared 4 bases from V and 2 bases from J, leaving 20 bases between. The CDR3 region has the DNA TGTGCCAGCAGCTCGAGGACATTCGACCTCGGGAACTATGGCTACACCTTC. Translated, it gives CASSSRTFDLGNYGYTF.

Ten or more counts support this clonotype. The chain carries TRBV7-6 and TRBJ2-5; 7 bases agree with TRBD2. Germline CDR1 is SGHVS and CDR2 is FNYEAQ. This CDR3 spans 16 amino acids. J lost 2 bases, V lost 4 bases, and 10 bases had no gene match. The DNA for the CDR3 is TGTGCCAGCAGCTCTAGGACTAGACCGTTACAAGAGACCCAGTACTTC. Protein sequence: CASSSRTRPLQETQYF.

This clonotype was found a few times. The CDR3 spells CATSSLPGSYTEAFF. CDR3 nucleotides: TGTGCCACCAGCAGTTTGCCGGGTTCTTACACTGAAGCTTTCTTT. The chain couples TRBV15 to TRBJ1-1; D is undetermined. The V gene lost 3 bases and the J gene lost 3 bases, with 14 bases spanning the gap. The CDR3 has 15 residues. Germline-derived CDR1 and CDR2 are LNHNV and YYDKDF (reference sequence).

This chain uses TRBV5-1 with TRBJ2-7, with D tentatively TRBD1 (5 bases). The CDR3 is 13 residues long. The V gene's germline CDR1 is SGHRS and CDR2 YFSETQ. V lost 2 bases, J lost 1 base, and 7 bases lay in between. The CDR3 coding sequence is TGCGCCAGCAGCTTCAGGGAATCCTACGAGCAGTACTTC. Translation gives CASSFRESYEQYF. Looking up the rest from reference TRBV5-1 and TRBJ2-7 gives the full variable domain: KAGVTQTPRYLIKTRGQQVTLSCSPISGHRSVSWYQQTPGQGLQFLFEYFSETQRNKGNFPGRFSGRQFSNSRSEMNVSTLELGDSALYLCASSFRESYEQYFGPGTRLTVT.

The J gene is TRBJ1-2, the V gene TRBV6-5, with 7 bases fitting TRBD1. Trimming at V came to 7 bases and at J to 6 bases, leaving 8 bases not matched to a gene. The CDR3 is 13 amino acids. CDR1 and CDR2 (germline): MNHEY, SVGAGI. In nucleotides, the CDR3 is TGTGCCAGCAATTTACGACAGGGAGATGGCTACACCTTC. Protein: CASNLRQGDGYTF.

This chain links TRBV9 with TRBJ1-6; no firm D call. Trimming left V 0 bases short and J 6 bases short, with 7 bases between. The germline V gene encodes CDR1 SGDLS and CDR2 YYNGEE. The CDR3 is made up of 14 amino acids. The CDR3 is CASSVGPTNSPLHF. As DNA, the CDR3 is TGTGCCAGCAGCGTAGGACCGACTAATTCACCCCTCCACTTT.

About this clonotype itself: One end of the junction does not line up with germline, which may come from a read error. The chain links TRBV4-3 to TRBJ2-5; possibly TRBD2 for D (5 bases). Germline V gives CDR1 LGHNA, CDR2 YSLEER. The length of the CDR3 is 16 residues. In DNA, the CDR3 is TGCACCAGCAGCCCTCTCCTCGCGGACTTACAAGAGACCCAGTACTTC. It translates to CTSSPLLADLQETQYF.

In its sample, this clonotype was seen many times. The chain uses TRBV29-1 and TRBJ2-7, with 8 bases fitting TRBD1. This CDR3 spans 14 amino acids. Looked up from germline, CDR1 is SQVTM and CDR2 is ANQGSEA. Trimming at V came to 0 bases and at J to 5 bases, leaving 6 bases not matched to a gene. The CDR3: CSVEDRGRTDEQYF. CDR3 DNA sequence: TGCAGCGTTGAAGACAGGGGGCGAACGGACGAGCAGTACTTC.

CDR3 loop: CSAREDRGHTF. DNA for the CDR3: TGCAGTGCTAGAGAAGACAGGGGGCACACCTTC. The rearrangement uses TRBV20-1 and TRBJ1-2; 10 positions agree with TRBD1. V lost 0 bases and J lost 12; bases outside the gene matches: 1. CDR3 size: 11 residues. The germline V gene encodes CDR1 DFQATT and CDR2 SNEGSKA (reference sequence).

At least ten counts were recorded for this clonotype. This chain's CDR3 is CAAVFSGELFF. CDR3 in DNA: TGTGCAGCCGTGTTTTCCGGGGAGCTGTTTTTT. The rearrangement links TRBV7-2 to TRBJ2-2, with D hard to call. Germline V CDR1 and CDR2: SGHTA, FQGNSA. This CDR3 has 11 amino acids.

V gene TRBV19 combines with J gene TRBJ2-5, with D unresolved. CDR3 length: 13 residues. Looked up from germline, CDR1 is LNHDA and CDR2 is SQIVND (reference sequence). V was clipped by 3 bases and J by 5 bases, with 10 bases between them. The CDR3 DNA reads as TGTGCCAGTAGTATCAAGGGTTCGGAGACCCAGTACTTC. The encoded protein is CASSIKGSETQYF. Drawing the rest from reference TRBV19 and TRBJ2-5, the complete variable domain is DGGITQSPKYLFRKEGQNVTLSCEQNLNHDAMYWYRQDPGQGLRLIYYSQIVNDFQKGDIAEGYSVSREKKESFPLTVTSAQKNPTAFYLCASSIKGSETQYFGPGTRLLVL.

CDR3 sequence (DNA): TGTGCCAGCAGTCTCCAACAGGGATCTTATGGCTACACCTTC. This sequence encodes CASSLQQGSYGYTF. The chain recombines TRBV12-3 or TRBV12-4 with TRBJ1-2; weak D call: TRBD1 (6 bases). V lost 5 bases, J lost 5 bases, and 15 bases lay in between. The CDR3 length is 14 residues.

The chain combines TRBV14 with TRBJ2-3, with 7 bases identical to TRBD1. The V gene end was trimmed by 1 base and the J gene end by 4 bases; junction bases not matched to a gene: 5. Germline V gene lookup returns CDR1 SGHDN and CDR2 FVKESK. The CDR3 totals 15 residues. The CDR3: CASSQVGGGSDTQYF. DNA for the CDR3: TGTGCCAGCAGCCAAGTAGGGGGCGGATCAGATACGCAGTATTTT.

This clonotype was seen ten or more times. This chain uses TRBV7-9 with TRBJ1-2; weak D call: TRBD1 (5 bases). V was clipped by 2 bases and J by 7 bases, with 17 bases between them. CDR3 length: 15 amino acids. Germline V gene sequence: CDR1 SEHNR, CDR2 FQNEAQ (reference sequence). CDR3 loop: CASSLTPQGESGYTF. CDR3 DNA sequence: TGTGCCAGCAGCTTAACCCCGCAGGGTGAAAGTGGCTACACCTTC.

In this sample, this clonotype turned up once. This is likely a read error, given that the CDR3 carries no conserved phenylalanine or tryptophan at its end. J is TRBJ1-5 and V is TRBV24-1, with D perhaps TRBD1 (6 bases). Trimming left V 11 bases short and J 3 bases short, with 19 bases between. The CDR3 runs to 15 residues. The germline CDR1 and CDR2 sequences are KGHDR and SFDVKD. In DNA form, the CDR3 reads TGTGCCAGCAACCCGGACAGTGCACACAATCAGCCCCAGCATCTT. It codes for CASNPDSAHNQPQHL.

This clonotype came up a few times. The V call is TRBV11-2, the J call TRBJ1-1; 7 bases fit TRBD1. Germline V gene data show CDR1 as SGHAT and CDR2 as FQNNGV. The CDR3 has 14 amino acids. V trimming: 4 bases; J trimming: 2 bases; junction bases outside the gene matches: 4. In DNA, the CDR3 is TGTGCCAGCAGCTACGGACAGGCAAACACTGAAGCTTTCTTT. Protein product: CASSYGQANTEAFF.

This clonotype was seen only once. This chain uses TRBV25-1 with TRBJ1-5, with D hard to call. V was cut by 5 bases and J by 7 bases, with 18 bases left in between. The V gene's germline CDR1 is MGHDK and CDR2 SYGVNS. CDR3 size: 15 residues. CDR3 nucleotide sequence: TGTGCCAGCAGTCCCAATTGGCCTCCTCCGCAGCCCCAGCATTTT. Encoded protein: CASSPNWPPPQPQHF.

This clonotype was seen only a few times. The rearrangement links TRBV19 to TRBJ1-1; D is ambiguous. CDR3 length: 15 residues. Germline CDR1 LNHDA, CDR2 SQIVND (reference sequence). Trimming stripped 4 bases from V and 1 base from J, with 13 bases between. In DNA, the CDR3 is TGTGCCAGTAGTACCTTACCAGAGTGGAACACTGAAGCTTTCTTT. Its translation is CASSTLPEWNTEAFF.

The rearrangement uses TRBV7-6 and TRBJ2-7, with D possibly matching TRBD1 (6 bases). The CDR3 covers 14 residues. The ends were cut back, 5 bases at V and 2 bases at J, with 13 bases in the middle. The germline gives CDR1 SGHVS, CDR2 FNYEAQ. The CDR3 spells CASSQGFGAYEQYF. CDR3 bases: TGTGCCAGCAGCCAGGGGTTTGGGGCCTACGAGCAGTACTTC.

J is TRBJ1-6 and V is TRBV29-1, with 8 bases lining up with TRBD1. The J segment lost 8 bases and the V segment lost 4 bases, leaving 7 bases of the junction unmatched. CDR3 size: 14 residues. The germline V gene encodes CDR1 SQVTM and CDR2 ANQGSEA. The CDR3 loop reads CSVGGQGTDSPLHF. The CDR3 DNA is TGCAGCGTTGGCGGACAGGGTACGGATTCACCCCTCCACTTT.

This clonotype was recorded a few times. The V gene is TRBV19, the J gene TRBJ2-7, with a tentative D call TRBD2 (6 bases). Germline V gene lookup returns CDR1 LNHDA and CDR2 SQIVND (reference sequence). The CDR3 spans 11 residues. V was shortened by 8 bases and J by 3 bases, with 8 bases between the two germline ends. For the CDR3, the DNA is TGTGCCAGTGGGGACTTCTACGAGCAGTACTTC. Its protein is CASGDFYEQYF.

V usage is TRBV29-1 and J usage is TRBJ1-1; D is uncertain. This CDR3 has 13 amino acids. Germline lookup yields CDR1 SQVTM and CDR2 ANQGSEA. The V end lost 6 bases, the J end lost 1 base, and 12 bases lay between the germline ends. As DNA, the CDR3 is TGCAGCGTAGCAGACACCCGGAACACTGAAGCTTTCTTT. This gives the protein CSVADTRNTEAFF.

The chain links TRBV20-1 to TRBJ2-7, with D possibly being TRBD2 (5 bases). V was pared by 1 base and J by 1 base, with 5 bases between. The CDR3 consists of 12 residues. CDR1 is DFQATT, CDR2 SNEGSKA, per germline (reference sequence). The CDR3 region is CSARGLSYEQYF. The CDR3 region has the DNA TGCAGTGCTAGAGGACTATCCTACGAGCAGTACTTC.

This clonotype was seen ten or more times. This chain joins TRBV11-2 and TRBJ2-7, with D possibly being TRBD1 or TRBD2 (5 bases each). CDR1 SGHAT and CDR2 FQNNGV come from the germline V gene. The ends were cut back, 1 base at V and 6 bases at J, with 13 bases in the middle. The CDR3 runs 14 residues. Here the CDR3 reads CASSLVVRGREQYF. In DNA form, the CDR3 reads TGTGCCAGCAGCTTAGTGGTTCGGGGCCGCGAGCAGTACTTC.

The chain links TRBV12-3 or TRBV12-4 to TRBJ1-1; 11 bases agree with TRBD1. J was trimmed by 5 bases and V by 5 bases; bases with no gene match: 7. The CDR3 runs 15 residues. The CDR3 nucleotides are TGTGCCAGCAGTCCCCCGGGACAGGGGGTTACTGAAGCTTTCTTT. It yields the protein CASSPPGQGVTEAFF.

This clonotype was detected ten times or more. This rearrangement joins TRBV13 to TRBJ1-2; the match to TRBD1 covers 8 bases. The germline V gene has CDR1 PRHDT and CDR2 FYEKMQ (reference sequence). V lost 5 bases to trimming and J lost 8 bases; unmatched junction nucleotides: 7. The CDR3 is made up of 13 amino acids. The CDR3 sequence: CASSQGQGSGYTF. The CDR3 nucleotides read TGTGCCAGCAGCCAAGGACAGGGAAGCGGCTACACCTTC.